This T cell receptor (beta chain) stems from a study of cytomegalovirus exposure and HLA in healthy donors. J gave up 0 bases and V 0 bases, and 1 base lay outside the gene matches. Germline V gene data show CDR1 as LGHNA and CDR2 as YSLEER. CDR3 length: 16 residues. Overall study results and limits: CMV serostatus was the sole immune exposure data available. Analysis was carried out at a later point, and it linked a missense DCLRE1C variant to TCR beta V- and J-gene trimming.

Primers included in the PCR were 60 Vbeta and 13 Jbeta primers. Using immunoSEQ multiplex PCR, the repertoire was profiled, and TCRdb retains in-frame clones only, with some absent. Of about 160,000 clones detected, roughly 80% appear once; the ten largest clones hold around 8%. This clone appeared many times. Its antigen remains unknown. This TCR was sampled from a male donor in good health and CMV-seropositive. This chain links TRBV4-3 with TRBJ2-1; TRBD2 aligns across 8 bases. Sample: PBMCs. The DNA for the CDR3 is TGCGCCAGCAGCCAAGACGGGGGGGGCTCCTACAATGAGCAGTTCTTC. Translation: CASSQDGGGSYNEQFF.